Included here is one T cell receptor beta chain sequence, with context. The antigen is not known. The data were taken from a study of post-analysis software for immune sequencing data. Findings and caveats of the study: The five TRBV segments detected at higher frequency in patients than in controls included TRBV5-6, TRBV5-1 and TRBV20-1.

Unique-molecular-identifier-tagged TCR beta cDNA libraries were used. The source material, roughly 0.9 to 11 million T cells, gave rise to roughly 500,000 cDNA molecules. Via MiXCR, TCRdb re-called the PCR reads, giving one row per CDR3 protein. This table has roughly 730,000 distinct CDR3 sequences, roughly 27% appearing once. The ends were cut back, 0 bases at V and 12 bases at J, with 13 bases in the middle. The length of the CDR3 is 13 residues. The germline V gene encodes CDR1 SGHNT and CDR2 YYREEE (reference sequence). Sequencing was carried out using blood. The rearrangement links TRBV5-4 to TRBJ2-1; D tentatively reads TRBD1 or TRBD2 (6 bases each). The receptor was isolated from a girl between 10 and 17 years old with multiple sclerosis. The CDR3 is CASSLDVGGRQFF. The CDR3 coding sequence is TGTGCCAGCAGCTTGGATGTCGGGGGCCGGCAGTTCTTC.